These 11 T cell receptor beta chains share one sample of origin, sequenced in a study of CD8 T cells in ankylosing spondylitis. From the 5' RACE reads, TCRdb called clonotypes with MiXCR, one entry per CDR3 protein. The repertoire consists of approximately 240,000 distinct CDR3 sequences, with roughly a tenth occurring once and the leading ten covering 2.6%. The sequencing input was blood, either unsorted or a sorted T cell fraction (not recorded which). These receptors originate from a male donor with ankylosing spondylitis or in good health (not recorded which).

This clonotype was seen ten or more times. V usage is TRBV29-1 and J usage is TRBJ2-7; the match to TRBD2 covers 9 bases. The CDR3 is 13 residues long. Losses at the gene ends were 6 bases for V and 2 bases for J; bases not matched to a gene: 5. Germline V lookup: CDR1 SQVTM, CDR2 ANQGSEA. Here the CDR3 DNA reads TGCAGCGTCTCTAGCGGGATAACCTACGAGCAGTACTTC. Protein: CSVSSGITYEQYF.

The chain combines TRBV11-2 with TRBJ2-1; 9 nucleotides align to TRBD2. Germline V lookup: CDR1 SGHAT, CDR2 FQNNGV. This CDR3 has 16 residues. Trimming cost V 2 bases and J 5 bases; bases outside gene matches: 7. The CDR3 protein is CASSLSQGLANNEQFF. For the CDR3, the DNA is TGTGCCAGCAGCTTATCTCAGGGACTAGCAAACAATGAGCAGTTCTTC.

This clonotype appeared many times. A junction boundary mismatches the germline segment, possibly from a read error. The chain employs TRBV4-2 and TRBJ2-1, with D perhaps matching TRBD1 or TRBD2 (5 bases each). CDR3 length: 17 amino acids. Germline V gene sequence: CDR1 LGHNA, CDR2 YNFKEQ. This chain's CDR3 is CASNQIWGNSAHNEQFF. The CDR3 nucleotides read TGTGCCAGCAACCAAATTTGGGGGAATAGTGCCCACAATGAGCAGTTCTTC.

This clonotype showed up many times. This rearrangement joins TRBV4-2 to TRBJ2-5, with 8 bases matching TRBD2. Germline-derived CDR1 and CDR2 are LGHNA and YNFKEQ. J was trimmed by 2 bases and V by 0 bases; bases with no gene match: 14. The CDR3 has 19 residues. In DNA form, the CDR3 reads TGTGCCAGCAGCCAAGATGGGAGGGCGGGGGGTTACTCACAAGAGACCCAGTACTTC. Translated: CASSQDGRAGGYSQETQYF.

This clonotype appeared many times. V gene TRBV20-1 combines with J gene TRBJ2-2, with D perhaps assigned TRBD1 or TRBD2 (5 bases each). Trimming pared 2 bases from V and 6 bases from J, leaving 7 bases between. Germline lookup yields CDR1 DFQATT and CDR2 SNEGSKA (reference sequence). The CDR3 is 12 amino acids. The CDR3 DNA sequence: TGCAGTGCTAGAAGAGGGGCCGGGGAGCTGTTTTTT. Protein sequence: CSARRGAGELFF.

The V call is TRBV20-1, the J call TRBJ2-1, with TRBD2 identical over 10 bases. The CDR3 totals 15 residues. Looked up from germline, CDR1 is DFQATT and CDR2 is SNEGSKA (reference sequence). Trimming cost V 5 bases and J 3 bases; bases outside gene matches: 7. CDR3 coding DNA: TGCAGTGCTCCCCCCCTAGCGGGGGTCTACAATGAGCAGTTCTTC. Translating it yields CSAPPLAGVYNEQFF.

This clonotype was observed many times. The chain joins TRBV4-1 to TRBJ1-1; perhaps TRBD1 as D (5 bases). The germline gives CDR1 MGHRA, CDR2 YSYEKL. There are 15 residues in the CDR3. V lost 0 bases, J lost 1 base, and 9 bases lay in between. The CDR3 loop reads CASSQDPGPNTEAFF. The CDR3 nucleotides read TGCGCCAGCAGCCAAGATCCGGGACCGAACACTGAAGCTTTCTTT.

This clonotype has ten or more counts. The chain has TRBV5-1 and TRBJ2-3; 8 bases align to TRBD2. Trimming cost V 4 bases and J 5 bases; bases outside gene matches: 12. The CDR3 contains 16 residues. CDR1 is SGHRS and CDR2 is YFSETQ in the germline V gene. The CDR3 coding sequence is TGCGCCAGCAGCGTTAGCGGGGTCCCCAAAGGAGATACGCAGTATTTT. It encodes CASSVSGVPKGDTQYF.

This clonotype was counted many times. This sequence joins TRBV5-6 and TRBJ1-2; D may be TRBD1 (5 bases). The CDR3 has 12 amino acids. V was trimmed by 2 bases and J by 6 bases, leaving 8 bases between them. The germline gives CDR1 SGHDT, CDR2 YYEEEE. DNA of the CDR3: TGTGCCAGCAGCTTCCGACAGCATGGCTACACCTTC. It yields the protein CASSFRQHGYTF.

This clonotype occurred a few times. The rearrangement joins TRBV5-1 to TRBJ1-3; D is undetermined. Deletions cut 3 bases from V and 4 bases from J, with 11 bases between. Germline V gives CDR1 SGHRS, CDR2 YFSETQ. The CDR3 is 14 amino acids. CDR3 coding DNA: TGCGCCAGCAGCTCCGGCCAATGGGGAAACACCATATATTTT. This sequence encodes CASSSGQWGNTIYF. Using reference TRBV5-1 and TRBJ1-3 for the parts outside the CDR3, the full variable domain is KAGVTQTPRYLIKTRGQQVTLSCSPISGHRSVSWYQQTPGQGLQFLFEYFSETQRNKGNFPGRFSGRQFSNSRSEMNVSTLELGDSALYLCASSSGQWGNTIYFGEGSWLTVV.

This clonotype was counted at least ten times. The chain employs TRBV7-9 and TRBJ1-1; D not resolved. The CDR3 sequence is 12 residues long. V lost 1 base and J lost 6, with 6 bases in between. Per the germline V gene, CDR1 is SEHNR and CDR2 is FQNEAQ (reference sequence). CDR3 bases: TGTGCCAGCAGCTTAGGGCGATCTGAAGCTTTCTTT. This sequence encodes CASSLGRSEAFF.